This T cell receptor (beta chain) was identified during a study of T cell repertoires in cytomegalovirus infection. Study details: Public TCR beta signatures provided an indication of both CMV infection and a matching HLA type.

Germline V gene sequence: CDR1 SEHNR, CDR2 FQNEAQ (reference sequence). The CDR3 spans 15 residues. Trimming stripped 5 bases from V and 2 bases from J, with 15 bases between. One entry per CDR3 protein results from TCRdb running MiXCR on the reads. Altogether around 900,000 distinct CDR3 sequences are present, around 31% being singletons, with the ten largest covering about 14%. This clonotype was counted at least ten times. What it recognizes is unknown. This clonotype originated in a human donor in good health (CMV status not recorded). Some clones in this sample may be carry-over from other donors' samples. Sequenced here: cultured CD8+ T cells from PBMCs, sampled from culture after CMV antigen stimulation. The chain has TRBV7-9 and TRBJ1-2, with D possibly TRBD1 on 5 matching bases. CDR3 DNA: TGTGCCAGCAGCCCCGCCCCGGGACCCAACTATGGCTACACCTTC. Amino acid sequence: CASSPAPGPNYGYTF.